A selection of T cell receptor beta chains follows, all from one sample in a study of PD-1 blockade in classical Hodgkin lymphoma. The method was immunoSEQ multiplex PCR; TCRdb's version includes in-frame clones alone and lacks a portion of them. This sample has 15,000 to 20,000 clones, with around 80% found just once. The specimen was peripheral blood mononuclear cells (PBMCs), collected before the fourth cycle of nivolumab. These receptors all come from a human donor with classical Hodgkin lymphoma. The CDR3 runs from the conserved cysteine through the conserved F or W.

V	J	CDR3
TRBV19	TRBJ2-3	CASSWSGSLGDTQYF
TRBV10-3	TRBJ2-2	CATGRGTRNTGELFF
TRBV19	TRBJ2-7	CASSINRGPLSREQYF
TRBV12-5	TRBJ2-1	CASGLVPTLADLSYNEQFF
TRBV5-6	TRBJ2-6	CASSVVGSFSGANVLTF
TRBV7-2	TRBJ2-1	CASRRSVNEQFF
TRBV19	TRBJ1-2	CASSFLGRGNGYTF
TRBV5-5	TRBJ2-6	CASSVVGSFSGANVLTF
TRBV9	TRBJ1-4	CASSPRTDGSANEKLFF
TRBV19	TRBJ1-3	CATSFRGNSGNTIYF
TRBV4-3	TRBJ2-2	CASSQALTLGSSNTGELFF
TRBV19	TRBJ1-2	CASSIVGYYGYTF
TRBV19	TRBJ1-5	CATRSGNQPQHF
TRBV29-1	TRBJ1-2	CSVDGGAYGYTF
TRBV6-1	TRBJ1-5	CASSLTARGYQPQHF
TRBV27	TRBJ2-7	CASSSSHRRSNYEQYF
TRBV6-5	TRBJ1-1	CASSYSYRTEAFF
TRBV5-6	TRBJ2-3	CASSLSPTGSTDTQYF
TRBV4-2	TRBJ1-5	CASSPNRLIISNQPQHF
TRBV9	TRBJ2-5	CASSASSGRGGAIPTQYF
TRBV28	TRBJ1-5	CASSPVGQPQHF
TRBV6-5	TRBJ2-5	CASSYPFGRPEETQYF
TRBV6-5	TRBJ2-2	CASGKGGTGELFF
TRBV7-9	TRBJ2-1	CASSADGGNEQFF
TRBV28	TRBJ1-2	CASSLVGGVGYTF
TRBV7-2	TRBJ1-5	CASSLHSNQPQHF
TRBV5-1	TRBJ2-3	CASRPGFPTDTQYF
TRBV28	TRBJ1-2	CASSLPLGGNYGYTF
TRBV5-1	TRBJ2-3	CASSPVGRLAGQADTQYF
TRBV5-1	TRBJ2-1	CASSTRSIGLADYNEQFF
TRBV7-2	TRBJ1-2	CASSLGPSQGVNYGYTF
TRBV29-1	TRBJ2-5	CSVALLETQYF
TRBV5-5	TRBJ2-1	CASSLIAGNNEQFF
TRBV6-6	TRBJ2-2	CASSPRGPTGELFF
TRBV7-9	TRBJ1-1	CASRVLGEMTEAFF
TRBV28	TRBJ1-5	CASSRGGSNQPQHF
TRBV7-2	TRBJ2-4	CASSSGTVGIQYF
TRBV30	TRBJ2-7	CAWSPPPTLTYEQYF
TRBV6-1	TRBJ2-1	CASLQGYNEQFF
TRBV28	TRBJ1-5	CASSPPRAGDNQPQHF
TRBV29-1	TRBJ2-7	CSVAWTGGSEQYF
TRBV7-2	TRBJ2-4	CASSPSVFHIQYF
TRBV28	TRBJ2-7	CATVLGLAGTYEQYF
TRBV13	TRBJ1-1	CASSLLSFGAEAFF